This T cell receptor beta chain was observed in a study of CD8+ T cells in alopecia areata. Study outcomes and limitations: Among the cells sequenced in scalp samples are also the resident alphabeta T cells of normal skin. Affected lesional scalp, above all in alopecia totalis/universalis, was more clonal than normal scalp.

Germline V gene data show CDR1 as NSQYPW and CDR2 as LRSPGD (reference sequence). V gave up 5 bases and J gave up 0 bases, with 9 bases separating them. This CDR3 has 14 amino acids. TCR sequencing used cDNA made by reverse transcription of extracted RNA. Sequencing used immunoSEQ multiplex PCR; TCRdb keeps in-frame clones, though not all of them. This sample carries approximately 110,000 clones, none of them present only once. This clone turned up a few times. No antigen is known for it. All gene names here are mouse names. The CDR3 end is not reached by the read, which stops 4 residues before it; the germline J gene fills it in.

V gene TRBV1 combines with J gene TRBJ2-5, with D hard to call. The sequence was collected from a C3H/HeJ mouse with alopecia areata. The mouse strain carries the MHC haplotype H2-k. Sample: lesional skin. The CDR3 sequence: CTCSINSNQDTQYF. Partial CDR3 DNA: TGCACCTGCAGTATCAACAGCAACCAAGAC.